One and the same sample provided the 21 T cell receptor beta chains below, sequenced in a study of cytomegalovirus exposure and HLA in healthy donors. The PCR made use of 60 Vbeta and 13 Jbeta primers. The table came from immunoSEQ multiplex PCR; TCRdb's copy has only in-frame clones and leaves some out. The sample includes 200,000 or so clones, 65% to 90% seen only once; the top ten take 1.3% to 1.5%. Sample: PBMCs. The receptors stem from a girl between 5 and 17 years old in good health and CMV-seronegative.

V gene TRBV28 combines with J gene TRBJ1-1; 10 nucleotides agree with TRBD1. This CDR3 has 14 amino acids. V trimming: 5 bases; J trimming: 5 bases; junction bases outside the gene matches: 5. CDR1 and CDR2 from the germline V gene are MDHEN and SYDVKM. CDR3 in DNA: TGTGCCAGCAGTCAAGACAGGGGGCAGACTGAAGCTTTCTTT. This codes for CASSQDRGQTEAFF.

The chain joins TRBV30 to TRBJ2-6; a weak D match, TRBD2 (6 bases). This CDR3 has 19 amino acids. V lost 5 bases to trimming and J lost 0 bases, with 23 bases between them. Germline CDR1 GTSNPN, CDR2 SVGIG (reference sequence). CDR3 amino acids: CAWAGTQLRGISGANVLTF. DNA of the CDR3: TGTGCCTGGGCCGGGACTCAACTTCGGGGAATCTCTGGGGCCAACGTCCTGACTTTC.

V and J are TRBV11-2 and TRBJ2-5; D possibly corresponds to TRBD2 (6 bases). Trimming pared 5 bases from V and 0 bases from J, leaving 16 bases between. This CDR3 contains 16 residues. The V gene's germline CDR1 is SGHAT and CDR2 FQNNGV. The CDR3, as DNA: TGTGCCAGCAGCCGGAGGGGCAGGGTAGACCAAGAGACCCAGTACTTC. Protein product: CASSRRGRVDQETQYF.

The chain couples TRBV28 to TRBJ1-5, with D unresolved. V was pared by 3 bases and J by 0 bases, with 9 bases between. The CDR3 runs 15 residues. The germline V gene has CDR1 MDHEN and CDR2 SYDVKM. The CDR3 DNA follows: TGTGCCAGCAGTTTGAGGGTTTATAGCAATCAGCCCCAGCATTTT. Its translation: CASSLRVYSNQPQHF. Drawing the rest from reference TRBV28 and TRBJ1-5, the complete variable domain is DVKVTQSSRYLVKRTGEKVFLECVQDMDHENMFWYRQDPGLGLRLIYFSYDVKMKEKGDIPEGYSVSREKKERFSLILESASTNQTSMYLCASSLRVYSNQPQHFGDGTRLSIL.

The chain recombines TRBV4-1 with TRBJ1-1; TRBD1 aligns across 9 bases. J was trimmed by 5 bases and V by 5 bases; bases with no gene match: 9. Germline V lookup: CDR1 MGHRA, CDR2 YSYEKL. This CDR3 region has 15 residues. In nucleotides, the CDR3 is TGCGCCAGCAGCTCACACAGGGGGCAGGTAACTGAAGCTTTCTTT. It is translated as CASSSHRGQVTEAFF.

The chain combines TRBV6-1 with TRBJ2-6; no clear D gene. V gave up 9 bases and J gave up 0 bases, with 9 bases separating them. The germline V gene has CDR1 MNHNS and CDR2 SASEGT. The CDR3 loop spans 14 amino acids. The CDR3 region has the DNA TGTGCCAGTTACCGGAGCTCTGGGGCCAACGTCCTGACTTTC. This translates into CASYRSSGANVLTF.

The chain uses TRBV28 and TRBJ1-2; tentative D call: TRBD1 (5 bases). CDR3 length: 12 amino acids. V lost 3 bases, J lost 9 bases, and 11 bases lay in between. Germline V CDR1 and CDR2: MDHEN, SYDVKM. The CDR3 spells CASSFRGTRYTF. CDR3 nucleotide sequence: TGTGCCAGCAGTTTTAGGGGTACTCGCTACACCTTC.

This chain links TRBV6-5 with TRBJ1-2; 8 positions agree with TRBD1. CDR1 and CDR2 from the germline V gene are MNHEY and SVGAGI. The CDR3 is 15 amino acids. V dropped 6 bases and J dropped 3; count of bases not matched to a gene: 9. The CDR3 loop is CASRKNGQGDYGYTF. DNA of the CDR3: TGTGCCAGCAGAAAAAACGGACAGGGTGACTATGGCTACACCTTC.

This clone is a singleton in its sample. The V and J genes are TRBV28 and TRBJ1-5; TRBD1 agrees at 7 bases. This CDR3 is built from 14 residues. V lost 10 bases and J lost 9; bases outside the gene matches: 15. From germline, CDR1 is MDHEN and CDR2 SYDVKM. CDR3 coding DNA: TGTGCCACGATAGCACAGGACAGGCCCCGGCCCCAGCATTTT. Translated: CATIAQDRPRPQHF.

The CDR3 sequence: CASSKTLSNQPQHF. CDR3 nucleotide sequence: TGTGCCAGCAGTAAGACACTTAGCAATCAGCCCCAGCATTTT. The V gene is TRBV6-1, the J gene TRBJ1-5, with no clear D. Germline loops: CDR1 MNHNS, CDR2 SASEGT. The CDR3 loop spans 14 amino acids. The ends were cut back, 5 bases at V and 0 bases at J, with 8 bases in the middle.

This chain joins TRBV4-3 and TRBJ1-5; D ambiguous. Trimming removed 0 bases at V and 0 bases at J, with 6 bases between. The CDR3 is made up of 15 amino acids. Germline CDR1 reads LGHNA; CDR2 reads YSLEER. The CDR3 DNA reads TGCGCCAGCAGCCAAGATCAGGTTAGCAATCAGCCCCAGCATTTT. This translates into CASSQDQVSNQPQHF.

The chain couples TRBV6-4 to TRBJ1-2; D not resolved. CDR3 length equals 15 residues. The germline V gene encodes CDR1 MRHNA and CDR2 SNTAGT. V gave up 10 bases and J gave up 2 bases, with 20 bases separating them. DNA of the CDR3: TGTGCCACTTACCGCCCTATTAGTGAGAACTATGGCTACACCTTC. Translation gives CATYRPISENYGYTF.

This clone was detected a few times. The chain carries TRBV18 and TRBJ1-4, with 7 positions matching TRBD1. V lost 3 bases to trimming and J lost 12 bases; unmatched junction nucleotides: 13. CDR3 size: 15 residues. Germline V gene sequence: CDR1 KGHSH, CDR2 LQKENI. This CDR3 reads CASSPQNAGTEELFF. The CDR3 bases are TGTGCCAGCTCACCTCAGAATGCTGGGACAGAGGAACTGTTTTTT.

The chain is built from TRBV28 and TRBJ1-2; maybe TRBD1 (5 bases). Germline V gene data show CDR1 as MDHEN and CDR2 as SYDVKM. The CDR3 runs 13 residues. The germline V and J ends were trimmed by 6 bases and 3 bases, with 11 bases remaining between them. DNA for the CDR3: TGTGCCAGCAGCATTACAGGTTACTATGGCTACACCTTC. This codes for CASSITGYYGYTF.

The chain carries TRBV19 and TRBJ2-1, with a weak D call TRBD2 (6 bases). This CDR3 has 14 amino acids. Trimming pared 6 bases from V and 2 bases from J, leaving 11 bases between. Germline V gene data show CDR1 as LNHDA and CDR2 as SQIVND (reference sequence). The CDR3 DNA reads as TGTGCCAGTAGCGGGAGTCTCGCCTACAATGAGCAGTTCTTC. Translated: CASSGSLAYNEQFF.

The gene calls are TRBV18 and TRBJ1-4; D not resolved. This CDR3 has 16 residues. The V gene's germline CDR1 is KGHSH and CDR2 LQKENI. V was clipped by 8 bases and J by 8 bases, with 24 bases between them. CDR3 DNA: TGTGCCAGCAGCTTTGGGCCGGGCTCCGCGGGGGAAAAACTGTTTTTT. This gives the protein CASSFGPGSAGEKLFF.

This chain links TRBV28 with TRBJ2-7; TRBD2 matches at 7 bases. After removal of 6 bases from V and 4 bases from J, the junction contained 12 bases not matched to a gene. Germline CDR1 reads MDHEN; CDR2 reads SYDVKM. The CDR3 spans 15 residues. The CDR3 loop is CASSSEGGPLYEQYF. As DNA, the CDR3 is TGTGCCAGCAGCTCTGAGGGAGGGCCCTTGTACGAGCAGTACTTC.

The V call is TRBV5-1, the J call TRBJ1-1, with D tentatively TRBD1 (5 bases). V shed 0 bases and J shed 4 bases, with 10 bases lying between them. Germline CDR1 is SGHRS and CDR2 is YFSETQ. There are 14 residues in the CDR3. DNA of the CDR3: TGCGCCAGCAGCTTGGGCCAGGGAAGCACTGAAGCTTTCTTT. Translated: CASSLGQGSTEAFF.

The gene calls are TRBV19 and TRBJ2-3, with no clear D. Trimming shortened V by 3 bases and J by 1 base, and 8 bases separated the two germline ends. Per germline, CDR1 LNHDA and CDR2 SQIVND (reference sequence). This CDR3 is built from 14 residues. This CDR3 is CASSMDTGTDTQYF. The CDR3 region has the DNA TGTGCCAGTAGTATGGATACAGGCACAGATACGCAGTATTTT. Full variable domain (rest looked up from reference TRBV19 and TRBJ2-3): DGGITQSPKYLFRKEGQNVTLSCEQNLNHDAMYWYRQDPGQGLRLIYYSQIVNDFQKGDIAEGYSVSREKKESFPLTVTSAQKNPTAFYLCASSMDTGTDTQYFGPGTRLTVL.

This clone was detected a few times. The chain combines TRBV4-3 with TRBJ1-5; 10 positions match TRBD1. The CDR3 spans 17 residues. Trimming removed 0 bases from V and 9 bases from J; junction bases left unmatched: 11. Germline loops: CDR1 LGHNA, CDR2 YSLEER. Here the CDR3 DNA reads TGCGCCAGCAGCCAAGAACAAGGACAGGGGGGAGCAATGCCCCAGCATTTT. Its translation is CASSQEQGQGGAMPQHF.

The chain has TRBV28 and TRBJ1-1, with a weak D call TRBD1 (5 bases). CDR1 is MDHEN, CDR2 SYDVKM, per germline. The CDR3 has 15 residues. Deletions cut 2 bases from V and 1 base from J, with 11 bases between. The CDR3 sequence: CASSLQGGKNTEAFF. CDR3 nucleotides: TGTGCCAGCAGTTTACAGGGTGGCAAGAACACTGAAGCTTTCTTT.